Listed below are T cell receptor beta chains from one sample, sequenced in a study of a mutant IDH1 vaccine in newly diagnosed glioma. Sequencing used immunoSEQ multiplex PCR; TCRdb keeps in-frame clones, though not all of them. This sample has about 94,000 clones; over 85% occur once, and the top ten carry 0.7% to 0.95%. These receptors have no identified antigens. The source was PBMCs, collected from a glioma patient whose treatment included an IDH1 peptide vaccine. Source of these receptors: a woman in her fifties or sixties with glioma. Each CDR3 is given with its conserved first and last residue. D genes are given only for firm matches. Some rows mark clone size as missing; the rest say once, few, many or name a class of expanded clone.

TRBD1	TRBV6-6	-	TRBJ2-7	TGTGCCAGCAGACCCGGGACAGGGGGATCCTACGAGCAGTACTTC	CASRPGTGGSYEQYF
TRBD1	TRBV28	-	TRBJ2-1	TGTGCCAGCAGCCTTACCGAGCTCACTCCTACAGGGGGTAGGTTCTTC	CASSLTELTPTGGRFF
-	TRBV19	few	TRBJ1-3	TGTGCCAGTAGCGGCGACGGTGGAAACACCATATATTTT	CASSGDGGNTIYF
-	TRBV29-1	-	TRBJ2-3	TGCAGCGTTGAACGGGGGCGGAGGGATACGCAGTATTTT	CSVERGRRDTQYF
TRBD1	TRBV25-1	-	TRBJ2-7	TGTGCCAGCAGTGAACAGGGGGCAATCTACGAGCAGTACTTC	CASSEQGAIYEQYF
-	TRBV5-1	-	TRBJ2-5	TGCGCCAGCAGCTCCGCAGGGGGGCAAGAGACCCAGTACTTC	CASSSAGGQETQYF
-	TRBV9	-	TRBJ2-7	TGTGCCAGCAGCGTAGGCCAGGCCACCTCCTACGAGCAGTACTTC	CASSVGQATSYEQYF
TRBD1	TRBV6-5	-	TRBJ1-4	TGTGCCAGCAGCCGGGGACAGGGGCGAGAAAAACTGTTTTTT	CASSRGQGREKLFF
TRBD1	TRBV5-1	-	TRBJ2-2	TGCGCCAGCAGCCCCGGACAGGGTGCCGGGGAGCTGTTTTTT	CASSPGQGAGELFF
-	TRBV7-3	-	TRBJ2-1	TGTGCCAGCAGCCCCCTGTCTTCAAGCGATGAGCAGTTCTTC	CASSPLSSSDEQFF
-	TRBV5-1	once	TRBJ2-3	TGCGCCAGCAGCTTGGCCCGAGGGTTAAGCACAGATACGCAGTATTTT	CASSLARGLSTDTQYF
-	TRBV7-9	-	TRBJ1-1	TGTGCCAGCAGCTTTGGAAACACTGAAGCTTTCTTT	CASSFGNTEAFF
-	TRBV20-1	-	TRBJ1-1	TGCAGTGCCGGTGTAGGTACTGAAGCTTTCTTT	CSAGVGTEAFF
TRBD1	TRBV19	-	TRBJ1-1	TGTGCCACGACCCAAGGGGGCAAAGCTTTCTTT	CATTQGGKAFF
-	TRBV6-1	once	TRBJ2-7	TGTGCCAGCACCCCAGAACCTGTCATCCCCTACGAGCAGTACTTC	CASTPEPVIPYEQYF